This T cell receptor (beta chain) was captured by sequencing in a study of T cell clusters in autoimmune cytopenias. Study overall: TRB sequencing had a median approximately 52,000 reads and approximately 2,500 distinct clonotypes per sample. General study findings and limits: Primary autoimmune cytopenia patients appeared to lack physiological T cell clusters present in healthy donors. The T cell clusters came from computational analysis alone and lack functional validation. Comparing secondary cytopenia with chronic lymphocytic leukemia showed no cluster-lack signature, apparently masked by lymphoma repertoire.

CDR3 size: 15 residues. The germline V gene has CDR1 MNHEY and CDR2 SMNVEV (reference sequence). A word on this clonotype: The antigen is undetermined.

TRB rearrangements were amplified by touch-down multiplex PCR with mixed TRB-A/B primers. From its re-call of the multiplex PCR reads, TCRdb lists each CDR3 protein once, without DNA. The sample includes about 2,700 distinct CDR3 sequences. Each sample's input was roughly 250 ng genomic DNA, roughly 38,000 genome equivalents. This TCR derives from a human donor with an autoimmune cytopenia or autoimmune hepatitis (not recorded which). J is TRBJ2-1 and V is TRBV27; no DNA is available, so the TRBD2 call from TCRdb remains unchecked. Specimen: peripheral blood. The CDR3 is CASRSGRESYNEQFF.